This T cell receptor beta chain was profiled in a study of OX40 agonist ivuxolimab in advanced cancers. A note on the overall study: Ivuxolimab was an agonistic, fully human IgG2 monoclonal antibody directed against OX40 (CD134), a costimulatory receptor. Intravenous ivuxolimab was administered to patients every 2 weeks at six dose levels: 0.01, 0.1, 0.3, 1.5, 3 and 10 mg/kg. Among the approximately 54 dose-escalation patients, about 19 had hepatocellular carcinoma, approximately 15 melanoma, 9 renal cell carcinoma and 9 head and neck cancer. A male proportion of roughly 80% and a mean age of 60 years, ranging from about 20 to 80, were recorded for the dose-escalation cohort. Prior anti-PD-1, anti-PD-L1 or anti-CTLA-4 therapy was permitted, and checkpoint inhibitors had been received by about two fifths of dose-escalation patients. Partial responses occurred in three dose-escalation patients: two with cutaneous melanoma and one with hepatocellular carcinoma. The point of sequencing TCRbeta in the periphery was to test whether ivuxolimab changed TCR sequence diversity and drove clonal T-cell expansion. The paper covers the monotherapy dose-escalation part of the phase I ivuxolimab trial, which included N ≈ 52 patients. Overall results and qualifications from the work: The antigen specificity of the peripheral T cells that underwent clonal expansion was not determined. Low levels of normalized T-cell clonal expansion were also seen in some patients who did not respond. In partial responders in the 0.1-3.0 mg/kg groups, normalized peripheral clonal expansion was found to be among the lowest, especially among CD8+ T cells. After ivuxolimab, CD8+ T cells had more expanded clones than CD4+ T cells on average. At doses from 0.1 to 3.0 mg/kg, clonal expansion was seen in both CD4+ and CD8+ blood T cells between baseline and week 6.

The trial excluded patients who had a history of autoimmune disease or who were on systemic immunosuppression. Peripheral blood for TCR sequencing was collected from all dose cohorts at baseline, on cycle 4 day 1, and on cycle 7 day 1. Samples came from an open-label, multicenter, first-in-human phase I dose-escalation trial of ivuxolimab. Adults with locally advanced or metastatic head and neck squamous cell, hepatocellular, melanoma or renal cell carcinoma were enrolled in the trial. Before TCR sequencing, CD4+ T cells and CD8+ T cells were sorted from peripheral blood as separate populations. The junction carries 6 bases between V and J, which are trimmed by 3 bases and 10 bases respectively. The germline V gene specifies SQVTM as CDR1 and ANQGSEA as CDR2. Its CDR3 holds 9 amino acids, cysteine through phenylalanine. Left in the record is the CDR3 DNA by itself, 27 bases read in frame from the first base.

To sequence the TCRbeta CDR3 region, genomic DNA was isolated from the sorted cells. TCRbeta CDR3 regions were sequenced using the immunoSEQ Assay. Imported from immuneACCESS, the table was reduced by TCRdb to in-frame sequences with V and J called. These copies leave out some clones; in studies compared against another copy, an unresolved V gene accounts for under half, and the cause of the remainder is not known. In this sample the table shows roughly 100,000 clones, 92% of which occur a single time. The ten largest clones represent around 3.3% of the sample. With regard to this clone: Its recognized antigen is unknown. The input lacks base qualities; no much larger clone sits a single base away.

This receptor was identified in an adult with an advanced solid tumor such as melanoma, head and neck, liver or kidney cancer. The sequence is built from TRBV29-1 and TRBJ1-2; there is no confident call for the D gene. The sample in question was CD4+ or CD8+ T cells sorted from blood, obtained in a trial of the OX40 agonist ivuxolimab. The DNA reads as follows: TGCAGCGTTGACATAGACTACACCTTC. Translated, it gives CSVDIDYTF.